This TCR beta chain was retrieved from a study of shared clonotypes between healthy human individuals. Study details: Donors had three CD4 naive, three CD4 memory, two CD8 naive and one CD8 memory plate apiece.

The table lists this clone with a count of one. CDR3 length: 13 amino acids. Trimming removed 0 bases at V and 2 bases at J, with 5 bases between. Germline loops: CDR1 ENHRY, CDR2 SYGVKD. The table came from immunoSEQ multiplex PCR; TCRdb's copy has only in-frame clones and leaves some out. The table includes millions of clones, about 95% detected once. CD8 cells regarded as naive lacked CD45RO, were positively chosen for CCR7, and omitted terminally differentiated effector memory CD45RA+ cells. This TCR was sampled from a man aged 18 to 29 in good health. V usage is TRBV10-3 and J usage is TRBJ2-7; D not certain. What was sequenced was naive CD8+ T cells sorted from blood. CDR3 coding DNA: TGTGCCATCAGTGAGTCGCGAGCCTACGAGCAGTACTTC. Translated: CAISESRAYEQYF.